This T cell receptor (beta chain) was captured in a study of T cells in narcolepsy. Assay used: immunoSEQ multiplex PCR; TCRdb lists only in-frame clones, some missing. Among around 33,000 clones, about four fifths were seen once, and the ten largest hold about 2.5%. Source material: CD45RA- memory CD4+ T cells from PBMCs. This sequence was found in a human donor with narcolepsy.

Here the CDR3 reads CASSSPGGSNEKLFF. The DNA of the CDR3 is TGTGCCAGCAGCTCCCCCGGGGGAAGTAATGAAAAACTGTTTTTT. This sequence joins TRBV7-9 and TRBJ1-4; tentatively, D is TRBD1 (5 bases). There are 15 residues in the CDR3. Germline lookup yields CDR1 SEHNR and CDR2 FQNEAQ (reference sequence). V was pared by 4 bases and J by 4 bases, with 13 bases between.